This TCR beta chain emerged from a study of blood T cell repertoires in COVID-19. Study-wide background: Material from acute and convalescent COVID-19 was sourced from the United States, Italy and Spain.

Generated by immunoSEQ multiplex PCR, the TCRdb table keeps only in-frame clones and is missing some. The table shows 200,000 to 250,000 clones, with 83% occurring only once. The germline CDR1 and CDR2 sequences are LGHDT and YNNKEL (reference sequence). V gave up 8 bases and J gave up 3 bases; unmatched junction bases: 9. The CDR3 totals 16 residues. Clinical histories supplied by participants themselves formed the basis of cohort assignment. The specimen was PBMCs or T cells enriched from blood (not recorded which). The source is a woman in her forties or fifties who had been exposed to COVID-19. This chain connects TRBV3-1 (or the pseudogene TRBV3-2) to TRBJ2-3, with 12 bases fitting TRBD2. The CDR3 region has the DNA TGTGCCAGCGGCCCAAGCGGACTAGCGGGGACAGATACGCAGTATTTT. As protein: CASGPSGLAGTDTQYF.